The next 7 T cell receptor beta chains were all read from a single sample in a study of blood T cell repertoires in COVID-19. Method: immunoSEQ multiplex PCR; TCRdb's copy keeps in-frame clones and lacks some. The profile covers around 130,000 clones, with roughly 80% appearing a single time and about a sixth taken by the ten largest. Sequencing used peripheral blood. The receptors were gathered from a woman aged 50 to 60 with acute or convalescent COVID-19.

The chain links TRBV28 to TRBJ1-1, with D perhaps matching TRBD1 (6 bases). Germline CDR1 and CDR2: MDHEN and SYDVKM. This CDR3 region has 15 residues. Trimming took 10 bases from V and 3 from J, leaving 21 bases between them. This chain's CDR3 is CATIRAGTPYTEAFF. The CDR3 DNA follows: TGTGCCACCATTCGGGCTGGGACACCTTACACTGAAGCTTTCTTT. Together with reference TRBV28 and TRBJ1-1, the CDR3 gives the full variable domain: DVKVTQSSRYLVKRTGEKVFLECVQDMDHENMFWYRQDPGLGLRLIYFSYDVKMKEKGDIPEGYSVSREKKERFSLILESASTNQTSMYLCATIRAGTPYTEAFFGQGTRLTVV.

About this clone: The identical CDR3 is also encoded by other nucleotide sequences in the sample. The chain is built from TRBV6-5 and TRBJ2-7; TRBD1 matches 11 bases. Germline trimming cut 6 bases from V and 3 bases from J; bases unmatched to any gene: 4. The CDR3 covers 14 residues. Germline V lookup: CDR1 MNHEY, CDR2 SVGAGI. The CDR3 DNA reads as TGTGCCAGCAGCCGGACAGGGGGCAGCTACGAGCAGTACTTC. Amino acid sequence: CASSRTGGSYEQYF.

The chain joins TRBV30 to TRBJ1-2; no clear D. The CDR3 runs to 12 residues. The V gene lost 2 bases and the J gene lost 0 bases, with 4 bases spanning the gap. CDR1 is GTSNPN and CDR2 is SVGIG in the germline V gene (reference sequence). CDR3 protein: CAWSNSNYGYTF. CDR3 nucleotide sequence: TGTGCCTGGAGTAACTCTAACTATGGCTACACCTTC.

This chain uses TRBV30 with TRBJ1-1; maybe TRBD1 (6 bases). CDR1 and CDR2 from the germline V gene are GTSNPN and SVGIG (reference sequence). The CDR3 consists of 14 residues. V shed 3 bases and J shed 1 base, with 12 bases lying between them. The CDR3 nucleotides are TGTGCCTGGAGGTCGGACAGTGGGAACACTGAAGCTTTCTTT. It specifies CAWRSDSGNTEAFF.

This chain connects TRBV28 to TRBJ2-3; D is possibly TRBD1 (5 bases). The CDR3 has 11 residues. Trimming pared 6 bases from V and 8 bases from J, leaving 9 bases between. Germline CDR1 MDHEN, CDR2 SYDVKM. CDR3 sequence reads: CASRTVRTQYF. In nucleotides, the CDR3 is TGTGCCAGCAGGACAGTACGTACGCAGTATTTT.

The V call is TRBV29-1, the J call TRBJ1-1; D remains ambiguous. Looked up from germline, CDR1 is SQVTM and CDR2 is ANQGSEA. V lost 5 bases to trimming and J lost 1 base, with 5 bases between them. This CDR3 comprises 11 residues. DNA for the CDR3: TGCAGCGTTCTGTGGAACACTGAAGCTTTCTTT. This encodes CSVLWNTEAFF.

This chain joins TRBV27 and TRBJ1-5, with TRBD1 identical over 7 bases. The CDR3 consists of 15 residues. CDR1 and CDR2 from the germline V gene are MNHEY and SMNVEV (reference sequence). V was clipped by 3 bases and J by 4 bases; unmatched bases: 6. The CDR3 nucleotides read TGTGCCAGCAGTTTGGAGGGGGCCCGTAATCAGCCCCAGCATTTT. Residues: CASSLEGARNQPQHF.